This T cell receptor beta chain was captured by sequencing in a study of monozygotic twins with inflammatory bowel disease. CDR3 size: 14 residues. CDR1 is LGHNA, CDR2 YNFKEQ, per germline. TCRdb reprocessed the 5' RACE reads; each CDR3 protein has one entry and no DNA is given. The sample totals about 380,000 distinct CDR3 sequences. This TCR derives from a human donor with ulcerative colitis or Crohn's disease, or a healthy co-twin of an affected twin (not recorded which). V is TRBV4-2 and J is TRBJ2-7; as DNA is missing, the TRBD1 call by TCRdb cannot be tested. Sequenced material: blood. The CDR3 loop is CASSQTGDSYEQYF.